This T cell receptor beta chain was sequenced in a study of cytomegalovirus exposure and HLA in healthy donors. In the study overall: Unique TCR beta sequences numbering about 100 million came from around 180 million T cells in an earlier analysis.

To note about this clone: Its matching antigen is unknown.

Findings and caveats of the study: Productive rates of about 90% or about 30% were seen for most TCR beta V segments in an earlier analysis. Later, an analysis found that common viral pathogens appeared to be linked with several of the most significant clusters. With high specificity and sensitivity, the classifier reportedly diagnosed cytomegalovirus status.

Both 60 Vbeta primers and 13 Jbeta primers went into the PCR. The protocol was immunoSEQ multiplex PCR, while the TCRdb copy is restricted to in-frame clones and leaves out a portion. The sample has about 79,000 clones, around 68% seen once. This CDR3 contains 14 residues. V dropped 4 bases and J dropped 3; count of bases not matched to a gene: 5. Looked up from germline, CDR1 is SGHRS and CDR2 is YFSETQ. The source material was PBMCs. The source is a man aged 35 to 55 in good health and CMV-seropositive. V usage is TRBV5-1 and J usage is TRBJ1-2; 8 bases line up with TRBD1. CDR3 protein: CASSPTGGDYGYTF. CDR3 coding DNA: TGCGCCAGCAGCCCCACAGGGGGGGACTATGGCTACACCTTC.